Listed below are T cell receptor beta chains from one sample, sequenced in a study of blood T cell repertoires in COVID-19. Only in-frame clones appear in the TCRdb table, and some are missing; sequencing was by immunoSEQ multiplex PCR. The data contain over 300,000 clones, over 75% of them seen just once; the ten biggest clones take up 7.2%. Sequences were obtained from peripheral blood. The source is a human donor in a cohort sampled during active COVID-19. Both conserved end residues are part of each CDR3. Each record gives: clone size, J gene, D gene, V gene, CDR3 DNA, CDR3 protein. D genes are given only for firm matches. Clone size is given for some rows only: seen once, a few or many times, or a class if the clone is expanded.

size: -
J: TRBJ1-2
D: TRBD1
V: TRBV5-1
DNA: TGCGCCAGCAGCTTAGGGGGCGAAGGACCTGGCTACACCTTC
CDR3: CASSLGGEGPGYTF

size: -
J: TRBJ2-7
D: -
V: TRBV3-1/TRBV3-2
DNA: TGTGCCAGCAGCCTCAGGGTCCTAACCTCCTACGAGCAGTACTTC
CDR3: CASSLRVLTSYEQYF

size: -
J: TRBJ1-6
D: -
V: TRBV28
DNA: TGTGCCAGCAGTAGCCTCAGGGGATATAATTCACCCCTCCACTTT
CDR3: CASSSLRGYNSPLHF

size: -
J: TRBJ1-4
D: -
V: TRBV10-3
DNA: TGTGCCATCAGCGGGGGGAGGAATGAAAAACTGTTTTTT
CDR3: CAISGGRNEKLFF

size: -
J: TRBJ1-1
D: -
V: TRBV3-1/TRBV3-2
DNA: TGTGCCAGCACCCTACCAGGCGCGAACACTGAAGCTTTCTTT
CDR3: CASTLPGANTEAFF

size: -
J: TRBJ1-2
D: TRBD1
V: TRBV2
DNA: TGTGCCAGCAGCCCAGGGGGGTTCCTCTATGGCTACACCTTC
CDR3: CASSPGGFLYGYTF

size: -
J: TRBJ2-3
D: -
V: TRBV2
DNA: TGTGCCAGCAGTGAAGGCGGGACTCACTTCACAGATACGCAGTATTTT
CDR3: CASSEGGTHFTDTQYF

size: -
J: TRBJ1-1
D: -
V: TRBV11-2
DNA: TGTGCCAGCAGCGTTTCCAGGGGCATTAACACTGAAGCTTTCTTT
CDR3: CASSVSRGINTEAFF

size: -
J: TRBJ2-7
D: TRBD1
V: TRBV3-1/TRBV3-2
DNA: TGTGCCAGCAGCCAAATGACAGGGGAGCAGTACTTC
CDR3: CASSQMTGEQYF

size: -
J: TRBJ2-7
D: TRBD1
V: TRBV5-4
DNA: TGTGCCAGCAGCTTTAGTACAGGGGGACTCGAGCAGTACTTC
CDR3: CASSFSTGGLEQYF

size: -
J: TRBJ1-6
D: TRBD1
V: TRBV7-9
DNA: TGTGCCATCCCGGGACAGGGGGTCGCCTATAATTCACCCCTCCACTTT
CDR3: CAIPGQGVAYNSPLHF

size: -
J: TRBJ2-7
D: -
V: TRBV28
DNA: TGTGCCAGCAGCCTTTTGGGGGCCGGGTCCTTTTACGAGCAGTACTTC
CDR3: CASSLLGAGSFYEQYF

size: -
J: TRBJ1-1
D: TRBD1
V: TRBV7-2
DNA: TGTGCCAGCAGCTTACGCCCGGCAGGGGGAGGTAGCACTGAAGCTTTCTTT
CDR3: CASSLRPAGGGSTEAFF

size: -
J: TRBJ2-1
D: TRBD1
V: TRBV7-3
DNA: TGTGCCAGCAGCTTAGGACAGGGCAATGAGCAGTTCTTC
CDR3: CASSLGQGNEQFF

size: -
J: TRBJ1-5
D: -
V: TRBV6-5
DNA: TGTGCCTCTAGGGGCCTCAATCAGCCCCAGCATTTT
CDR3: CASRGLNQPQHF

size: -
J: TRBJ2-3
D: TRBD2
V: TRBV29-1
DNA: TGCAGCGTTCTCCTAGCGGGGGGACGCACAGATACGCAGTATTTT
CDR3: CSVLLAGGRTDTQYF

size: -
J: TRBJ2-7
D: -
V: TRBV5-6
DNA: TGTGCCAGCAGCTTGTTGAGACAGAGCTCCTACGAGCAGTACTTC
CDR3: CASSLLRQSSYEQYF

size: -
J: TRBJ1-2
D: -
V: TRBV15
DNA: TGTGCCACCAGCAGCCGGACAGACTATGGCTACACCTTC
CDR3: CATSSRTDYGYTF

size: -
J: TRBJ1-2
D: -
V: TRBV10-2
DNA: TGCGCCAGCAGTGAGTCTGCACCCACGGGAGGCTACACCTTC
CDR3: CASSESAPTGGYTF

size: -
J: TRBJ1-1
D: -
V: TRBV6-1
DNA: TGTGCCAGCAGTGAAGCCCAGGGGTTCCCTGAAGCTTTCTTT
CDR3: CASSEAQGFPEAFF

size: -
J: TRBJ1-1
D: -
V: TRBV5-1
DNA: TGCGCCAGCAGTCCGGGCGGGGAGTTAGAAGCTTTCTTT
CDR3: CASSPGGELEAFF

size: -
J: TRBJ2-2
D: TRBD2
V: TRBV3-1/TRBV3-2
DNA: TGTGCCAGCAGCCCGCGGGCTAGCGGGCTCACCGGGGAGCTGTTTTTT
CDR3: CASSPRASGLTGELFF

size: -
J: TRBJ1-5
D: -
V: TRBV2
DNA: TGTGCCAGCAGTGGAGGACAAGGGTTCCAGCCCCAGCATTTT
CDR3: CASSGGQGFQPQHF

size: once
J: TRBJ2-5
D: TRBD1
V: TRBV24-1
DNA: TGTGCCACCAGTGATCCCGGACAGGGGGCTGATGAGACCCAGTACTTC
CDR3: CATSDPGQGADETQYF

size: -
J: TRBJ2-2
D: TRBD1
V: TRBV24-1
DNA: TGTGCCACCAGTGCCGCGACAGGGATAGACGGGGAGCTGTTTTTT
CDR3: CATSAATGIDGELFF

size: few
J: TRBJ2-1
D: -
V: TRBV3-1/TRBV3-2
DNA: TGTGCCAGCAGCCAATCGCGGGGCGCAAGGCAGTTCTTC
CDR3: CASSQSRGARQFF

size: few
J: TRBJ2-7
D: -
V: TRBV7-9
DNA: TGTGCCAGCAGCTTTTTGCTACGGGGCGAGCAGTACTTC
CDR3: CASSFLLRGEQYF

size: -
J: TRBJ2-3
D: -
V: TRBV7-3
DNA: TGTGCCAGCAGCTCAAGGGACGGACTAACAGATACGCAGTATTTT
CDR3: CASSSRDGLTDTQYF

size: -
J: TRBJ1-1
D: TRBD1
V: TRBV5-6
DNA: TGTGCCAGCAGCTGGACAGGGAACGCTGAAGCTTTCTTT
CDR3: CASSWTGNAEAFF

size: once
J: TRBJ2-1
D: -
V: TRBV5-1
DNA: TGCGCCAGCAGCGCCGCGGGAACTGAGCAGTTCTTC
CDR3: CASSAAGTEQFF

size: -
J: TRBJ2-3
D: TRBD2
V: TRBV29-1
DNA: TGCAGCGTTGAGACCGGGACTAGTCCCGATACGCAGTATTTT
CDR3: CSVETGTSPDTQYF

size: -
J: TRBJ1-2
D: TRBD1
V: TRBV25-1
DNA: TGTGCCAGCAGTGAGCAGGGGGGCTATGGCTACACCTTC
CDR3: CASSEQGGYGYTF

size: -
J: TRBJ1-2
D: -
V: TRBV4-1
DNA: TGCGCCAGCAGCCAAGATTCCAGTTTCTTATATGGCTACACCTTC
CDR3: CASSQDSSFLYGYTF

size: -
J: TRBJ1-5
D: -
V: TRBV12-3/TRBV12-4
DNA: TGTGCCAGCAGCCCGCTGTTTTCGGGACAGCATTTT
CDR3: CASSPLFSGQHF

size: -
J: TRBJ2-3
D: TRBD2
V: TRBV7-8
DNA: TGTGCCAGCAGCCCTTACGGGGGGTCGCAGTATTTT
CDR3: CASSPYGGSQYF

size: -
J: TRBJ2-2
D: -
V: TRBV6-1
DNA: TGTGCCAGCAGTGAATCAGGGTTAGTCGGGGAGCTGTTTTTT
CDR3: CASSESGLVGELFF

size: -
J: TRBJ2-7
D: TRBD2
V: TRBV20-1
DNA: TGCAGTGCCAGTAGCGGGGGGTTCTACGAGCAGTACTTC
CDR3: CSASSGGFYEQYF

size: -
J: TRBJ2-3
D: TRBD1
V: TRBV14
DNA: TGTGCCAGCAGCCTATTGGGGACAGGGATGTATTTT
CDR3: CASSLLGTGMYF

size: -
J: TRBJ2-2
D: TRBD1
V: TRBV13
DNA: TGTGCCAGCAGCGTGACAGGGCTCACCGGGGAGCTGTTTTTT
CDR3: CASSVTGLTGELFF

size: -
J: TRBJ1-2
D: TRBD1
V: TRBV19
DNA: TGTGCCACCCAATCCCGTCGAACAGGGGGATACACCTTC
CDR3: CATQSRRTGGYTF

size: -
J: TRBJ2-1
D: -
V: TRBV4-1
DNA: TGCGCCAGCAGCCAAGATGGGGGGACGTACAATGAGCAGTTCTTC
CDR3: CASSQDGGTYNEQFF

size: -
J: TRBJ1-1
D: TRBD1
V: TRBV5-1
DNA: TGCGCCAGCAGCTTGGCCGTCGGCAGGGGGACTACTGAAGCTTTCTTT
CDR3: CASSLAVGRGTTEAFF

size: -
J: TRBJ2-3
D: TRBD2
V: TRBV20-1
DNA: TGCAGTGCTAGAGGGGGGGGTTTT
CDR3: CSARGGGF

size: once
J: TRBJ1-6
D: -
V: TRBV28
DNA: TGTGCCAGCAGTTTATCGCAGGGGCTCTATAATTCACCCCTCCACTTT
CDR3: CASSLSQGLYNSPLHF

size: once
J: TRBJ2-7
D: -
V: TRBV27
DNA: TGTGCCAGCAGCATAATACAGGACTCCTACGAGCAGTACTTC
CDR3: CASSIIQDSYEQYF

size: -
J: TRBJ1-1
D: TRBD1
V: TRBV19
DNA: TGTGCCAGTAGCGGACAGGGTATGAACACTGAAGCTTTCTTT
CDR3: CASSGQGMNTEAFF

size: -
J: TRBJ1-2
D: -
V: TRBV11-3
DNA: TGTGCCAGCAGCTTAGATAACCCCTTACAGGACTACACCTTC
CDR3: CASSLDNPLQDYTF

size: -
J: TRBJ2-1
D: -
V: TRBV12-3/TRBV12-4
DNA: TGTGCCAGCAGAAGTACAGGGTATAGTGAGCAGTTCTTC
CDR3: CASRSTGYSEQFF

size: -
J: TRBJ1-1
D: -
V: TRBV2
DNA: TGTGCCAGCATCTACGGAAGCGGCGACACTGAAGCTTTCTTT
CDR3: CASIYGSGDTEAFF